This TCR beta chain was observed in a study of naive and memory T cell subsets (dated by TCRdb to 2016 to 2017). Concerning the study at large: The study applied an open-source, UMI-based TCR alpha and beta sequencing pipeline to sorted naive and memory peripheral blood T cell subsets. RNA was DNase-treated and reverse transcribed with TCR constant-region primers, mostly using SuperScript III. The results of the functional CMV T cell responses matched the IgG serology results in every case. General findings and caveats noted by the study authors: A power law was followed by TCR abundance, with an exponent that differed between naive and memory subsets but was consistent across the three individuals. The repertoire findings for the naive and memory subsets could not be validated, as no ground truth was available. In both CD4 and CD8 cells, the Gini index increased while Shannon and inverse Simpson diversity decreased from naive through CM, EM and EMRA. A clonotype was defined as a single alpha or beta chain sequence rather than as a paired alpha/beta receptor. After error correction, only a single occurrence was seen for over 95% of naive TCR sequences, so much steeper abundance distributions were produced than in memory subsets. RNA-based TCR counts may be influenced by expression changes linked to T cell activation and differentiation.

This clonotype came up many times. Its antigen remains undetermined. No base-level quality is on record; no much larger clone is a single base apart. The CDR3 starts with the cysteine, ends with the phenylalanine, and has 12 residues. The only DNA kept is the CDR3, 36 bases in frame from the first base. Trimming at the junction amounts to 5 bases on V and 4 bases on J, and the germline ends lie 8 bases apart. The germline V gene gives CDR1 as SQVTM and CDR2 as ANQGSEA. The library came from UMI-ligation and nested PCR. The beta constant-region primer consisted of an equimolar mixture of two oligonucleotides that together covered TRBC1 and TRBC2. A single-stranded oligonucleotide bearing the SP2 primer plus a 12-nucleotide UMI was ligated onto the 3' end of the cDNA by T4 RNA ligase 1. The ligated cDNA went through four rounds of PCR with nested alpha and beta constant-region primers together with the SP2 primer. Incubation of the ligation reaction was carried out at 16 degrees C for roughly 19-24 hours. PCR2 was usually performed as a SYBR Green qPCR and halted at a preset threshold so that over-amplification would not occur. Apart from the first purification, every purification step used Agencourt AMPure XP magnetic beads. Libraries were quantified by Qubit and checked on a TapeStation, where a main peak was expected near 650 bp. Pooled libraries were sequenced on an Illumina MiSeq using v2 2x251 paired-end kits, and typically roughly 0.85-2.1 million reads were obtained per sample. Each sample was pooled at about 4 nM, and roughly 4.5-7% PhiX was included to help cluster recognition. The study's own analysis went as follows. V and J genes were assigned to Demultiplexor-processed FASTQ reads by Decombinator through tag matching, with a single base-pair mismatch being allowed. UMIs were used by Collapsinator to correct both sequencing errors and frequency errors arising from PCR heterogeneity. CDR3Translator translated TCRs and extracted CDR3s from the conserved cysteine to the FGXG phenylalanine, flagging non-productive sequences. Repertoires were subsampled to equal numbers of UMI-defined TCRs before Gini, Shannon entropy and inverse Simpson indices were calculated. Clonotype abundance distributions were fitted to a power law by maximum likelihood within the linear range. When run on a single naive CD8 sample, MIGEC and the pipeline yielded similar UMI counts, similar unique TCR numbers and similar clonal distributions. A set of roughly 7,000 CMV-associated CDR3 sequences, compiled from VDJdb and a published dataset, was used to search the repertoires. The raw public reads went through TCRdb reprocessing: fastp at Q25, MiXCR clone calling, in-frame beta chains kept. Each entry is one CDR3 protein sequence, shown with its most common DNA and genes. The V and J calls shown here were made by TCRdb, not taken from the authors' results. The sample has over 75,000 distinct CDR3 sequences on record, roughly 14% of them singletons. Around 0.99% of the sample comes from the top ten.

TCR alpha and beta chain libraries were amplified separately from the second PCR step onward. CMV status of each donor was established by measuring IFNgamma production from CD4+ T cells after fresh PBMCs were stimulated overnight with CMV viral lysate. Using Miltenyi beads, CD4 T cells were first positively selected, and CD8 T cells were then positively selected from the CD4-negative fraction. After staining for CD3, CD4, CD8, CD45RA, CD27 and a live/dead dye, cells were sorted on a BD Aria II into four subsets based on CD45RA and CD27. Blood came from a few healthy volunteers, each fractionated into CD4 and CD8 T cells and then into four differentiation subsets. Around 110 ml of peripheral blood was taken from each donor, and PBMC were separated by density-gradient centrifugation on Ficoll-Paque PLUS. After sorting, cells were lysed in RLT buffer, RNA was extracted using a Qiagen RNeasy kit, and the extracted RNA was stored at -80 degrees C.

The sequenced sample consisted of central memory CD4+ T cells from blood. The cell subset or site label of this sample denotes: central memory, CD45RA- CD27+. The chain joins TRBV29-1 to TRBJ2-2; the D gene cannot be named for sure. This clonotype was sampled from a human donor in good health. The sequenced DNA is TGCAGCGTTACCCCGGGCACCGGGGAGCTGTTTTTT. Its amino acids are CSVTPGTGELFF.